This entry lists 19 T cell receptor beta chains sequenced from one sample in a study of blood T cell repertoires in COVID-19. Sequencing was performed with immunoSEQ multiplex PCR; in TCRdb, only in-frame clones are kept and a portion is missing. Altogether about 410,000 clones are present, 70% to 90% being singletons, with the ten largest covering more than 1.4%. The sequencing sample was made of peripheral blood. The receptor source for this set is a woman aged 30 to 39 with active or convalescent COVID-19.

This clone turned up a few times. This sequence joins TRBV4-1 and TRBJ2-7; a possible D gene is TRBD1 (6 bases). Trimming cost V 0 bases and J 4 bases, with 13 bases left between them. CDR3 size: 15 residues. Germline V lookup: CDR1 MGHRA, CDR2 YSYEKL. CDR3 in DNA: TGCGCCAGCAGCCAAGATCAGGGGACACTTTACGAGCAGTACTTC. Translation gives CASSQDQGTLYEQYF.

The rearrangement uses TRBV6-6 and TRBJ2-1; the match to TRBD1 covers 7 bases. This CDR3 spans 14 amino acids. Trimming cost V 0 bases and J 8 bases; bases outside gene matches: 4. Germline CDR1 and CDR2: MNHNY and SVGAGI (reference sequence). This CDR3 is CASSYSTGWDEQFF. Here the CDR3 DNA reads TGTGCCAGCAGTTACTCGACAGGGTGGGATGAGCAGTTCTTC.

This sequence joins TRBV6-1 and TRBJ2-5; 11 bases are shared with TRBD2. CDR1 and CDR2 from the germline V gene are MNHNS and SASEGT. The CDR3 contains 18 residues. Trimming took 1 base from V and 1 from J; bases not matched to a gene: 8. The CDR3 DNA follows: TGTGCCAGCAGTGAAGAGAGGACTAGCGGGTTTCTCCAAGAGACCCAGTACTTC. Amino acids: CASSEERTSGFLQETQYF.

This clone was observed a handful of times. V usage is TRBV4-1 and J usage is TRBJ2-7; 10 bases line up with TRBD2. The germline V gene has CDR1 MGHRA and CDR2 YSYEKL. Trimming removed 3 bases from V and 2 bases from J; junction bases left unmatched: 7. CDR3 length: 16 residues. The CDR3 reads CASSHASGTSAYEQYF. CDR3 DNA sequence: TGCGCCAGCAGCCACGCAAGCGGGACTAGCGCCTACGAGCAGTACTTC.

The chain is built from TRBV5-5 and TRBJ1-5; D not resolved. The ends were cut back, 2 bases at V and 4 bases at J, with 13 bases in the middle. The CDR3 is 15 amino acids. Germline V CDR1 and CDR2: SGHKS, YYEKEE (reference sequence). CDR3 amino acids: CASSLSTPPNQPQHF. DNA of the CDR3: TGTGCCAGCAGCTTATCAACACCTCCTAATCAGCCCCAGCATTTT.

This chain connects TRBV18 to TRBJ1-3; weak D call: TRBD1 (5 bases). The CDR3 has 12 amino acids. V shed 3 bases and J shed 8 bases, with 8 bases lying between them. Germline V lookup: CDR1 KGHSH, CDR2 LQKENI. CDR3 nucleotide sequence: TGTGCCAGCTCACCGGGGCTAGACACCATATATTTT. This codes for CASSPGLDTIYF.

V and J are TRBV6-4 and TRBJ1-1, with D possibly TRBD1 on 6 matching bases. The CDR3 has 13 amino acids. With 5 bases removed from V and 8 bases from J, the gap between germline ends came to 15 bases. From germline, CDR1 is MRHNA and CDR2 SNTAGT. The CDR3 nucleotides read TGTGCCAGCAGTAAGCGGAGACAGGTCGAAGCTTTCTTT. It yields the protein CASSKRRQVEAFF.

The CDR3 DNA follows: TGTGCCAGCAGTTTCCAGGGGTTAGGCTACACCTTC. Amino acid sequence: CASSFQGLGYTF. The V gene is TRBV28, the J gene TRBJ1-2; TRBD1 is a possible D gene (6 bases). The CDR3 loop spans 12 amino acids. In germline, CDR1 is MDHEN, CDR2 SYDVKM. Deletions cut 3 bases from V and 8 bases from J, with 10 bases between.

This chain joins TRBV2 and TRBJ2-1, with D possibly being TRBD1 (7 bases). This CDR3 is built from 15 residues. The ends were cut back, 3 bases at V and 0 bases at J, with 9 bases in the middle. Looked up from germline, CDR1 is SNHLY and CDR2 is FYNNEI. CDR3 sequence reads: CASSDQGGSYNEQFF. The CDR3 bases are TGTGCCAGCAGTGACCAGGGGGGCTCCTACAATGAGCAGTTCTTC.

The genes are TRBV27 and TRBJ2-1; a weak D match, TRBD1 (6 bases). Germline loops: CDR1 MNHEY, CDR2 SMNVEV (reference sequence). The V and J ends lost 5 bases and 0 bases respectively, with 17 bases between them. This CDR3 has 17 residues. The CDR3 loop reads CASSTLQGWSSYNEQFF. The CDR3 DNA reads TGTGCCAGCAGTACACTACAGGGATGGAGCTCCTACAATGAGCAGTTCTTC.

This rearrangement joins TRBV2 to TRBJ2-7, with D perhaps matching TRBD1 (5 bases). Trimming took off 3 bases at V and 2 bases at J, with 11 bases between the two ends. The CDR3 runs to 14 residues. Germline V gene lookup returns CDR1 SNHLY and CDR2 FYNNEI. Here the CDR3 reads CASSDSQGPYEQYF. As DNA, the CDR3 is TGTGCCAGCAGTGATAGTCAGGGTCCCTACGAGCAGTACTTC.

This sequence joins TRBV4-1 and TRBJ1-1, with unresolved D. The ends were cut back, 2 bases at V and 2 bases at J, with 12 bases in the middle. There are 15 residues in the CDR3. Germline V gene data show CDR1 as MGHRA and CDR2 as YSYEKL. The CDR3 sequence is CASSQYSPGNTEAFF. As DNA, the CDR3 is TGCGCCAGCAGCCAATATTCGCCGGGTAACACTGAAGCTTTCTTT.

V is TRBV5-6 and J is TRBJ2-3, with 7 bases aligning to TRBD2. Trimming removed 0 bases from V and 6 bases from J; junction bases left unmatched: 10. The V gene's germline CDR1 is SGHDT and CDR2 YYEEEE. CDR3 length: 16 residues. CDR3 nucleotides: TGTGCCAGCAGCTTGGGAGCGGGGCCGTTCAAGGATACGCAGTATTTT. Its protein is CASSLGAGPFKDTQYF.

The V and J genes are TRBV5-8 and TRBJ2-7; maybe TRBD2 (6 bases). The V end was cut by 0 bases, the J end by 6 bases, with 10 bases between. Germline V gene sequence: CDR1 SGHTS, CDR2 YDEGEE. This CDR3 comprises 13 residues. CDR3 sequence reads: CASSLAGGVEQYF. CDR3 nucleotide sequence: TGTGCCAGCAGCTTGGCCGGCGGGGTCGAGCAGTACTTC.

This chain links TRBV18 with TRBJ2-2, with TRBD1 matching over 7 bases. The CDR3 covers 15 residues. The germline V gene has CDR1 KGHSH and CDR2 LQKENI. V shed 11 bases, J shed 5 bases, and the junction held 14 bases outside the gene matches. The CDR3 DNA is TGTGCCGGCCTCCCCCGGGACAGTATGACCGGGGAGCTGTTTTTT. Translating gives CAGLPRDSMTGELFF.

The chain couples TRBV27 to TRBJ1-1; no firm D call. Germline values: CDR1 MNHEY, CDR2 SMNVEV (reference sequence). The CDR3 consists of 12 residues. The V end was cut by 5 bases, the J end by 5 bases, with 9 bases between. The CDR3 here is CASSDRGTEAFF. The CDR3 coding sequence is TGTGCCAGCAGTGACCGAGGAACTGAAGCTTTCTTT.

The table lists this clone with a count of one. The rearrangement joins TRBV7-8 to TRBJ2-2; a possible D gene is TRBD1 (6 bases). Germline CDR1 SGHVS, CDR2 FQNEAQ. This CDR3 is built from 16 residues. Trimming took off 3 bases at V and 0 bases at J, with 11 bases between the two ends. Written as DNA, the CDR3 is TGTGCCAGCAGCTTTTTAGGGACAACGAACACCGGGGAGCTGTTTTTT. Its protein product is CASSFLGTTNTGELFF.

This clone was counted a few times. The rearrangement links TRBV30 to TRBJ2-1; TRBD2 matches at 10 bases. This CDR3 is built from 16 residues. The trim removed 5 bases at V and 0 bases at J, leaving 7 bases unmatched. CDR1 and CDR2 (germline): GTSNPN, SVGIG (reference sequence). The CDR3 sequence is CAWGIAGGSSYNEQFF. CDR3 bases: TGTGCCTGGGGAATAGCGGGAGGCAGCTCCTACAATGAGCAGTTCTTC.

The rearrangement joins TRBV6-6 to TRBJ1-2; 10 bases match TRBD1. V was pared by 6 bases and J by 3 bases, with 10 bases of the junction left unmatched. Germline V CDR1 and CDR2: MNHNY, SVGAGI (reference sequence). There are 16 residues in the CDR3. For the CDR3, the DNA is TGTGCCAGCAGGAATACGGACAGGGGGGAGGACTATGGCTACACCTTC. Translated, it gives CASRNTDRGEDYGYTF.